This TCR beta chain was found in a study of OX40 agonist ivuxolimab in advanced cancers. Study details: Ivuxolimab, an agonist antibody against OX40 (CD134), was given to patients. Cohort: around 79% men, mean age around 55, aged roughly 23 to 79.

The study, taken as a whole, reports: CD4+ T cells averaged fewer expanded clones than CD8+ T cells.

To note about this clone: Its antigen is still unknown.

Using immunoSEQ multiplex PCR, the repertoire was profiled, and TCRdb retains in-frame clones only, with some absent. This table has tens of thousands of clones, approximately 90% appearing once. From germline, CDR1 is SGHNT and CDR2 YYREEE (reference sequence). The length of the CDR3 is 11 residues. The V end was cut by 4 bases, the J end by 4 bases, with 5 bases between. Specimen: CD4+ or CD8+ T cells sorted from blood, collected in a trial of the OX40 agonist ivuxolimab. The source is an adult with an advanced solid tumor such as melanoma, head and neck, liver or kidney cancer. This chain connects TRBV5-4 to TRBJ1-1; no clear D gene. CDR3 DNA: TGTGCCAGCAGCGGATCCACTGAAGCTTTCTTT. Amino acids: CASSGSTEAFF. The full variable domain, its missing parts supplied by reference TRBV5-4 and TRBJ1-1, is ETGVTQSPTHLIKTRGQQVTLRCSSQSGHNTVSWYQQALGQGPQFIFQYYREEENGRGNFPPRFSGLQFPNYSSELNVNALELDDSALYLCASSGSTEAFFGQGTRLTVV.